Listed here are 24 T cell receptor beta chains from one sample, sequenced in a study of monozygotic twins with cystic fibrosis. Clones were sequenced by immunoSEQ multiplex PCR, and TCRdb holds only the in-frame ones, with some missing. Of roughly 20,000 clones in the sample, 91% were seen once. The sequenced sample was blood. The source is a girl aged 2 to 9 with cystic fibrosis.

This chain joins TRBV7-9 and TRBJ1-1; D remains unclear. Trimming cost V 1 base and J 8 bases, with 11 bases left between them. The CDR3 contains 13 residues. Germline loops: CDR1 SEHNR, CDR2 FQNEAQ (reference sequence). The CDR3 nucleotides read TGTGCCAGCAGCTTAGGGCTAAAGCCCGAAGCTTTCTTT. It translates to CASSLGLKPEAFF.

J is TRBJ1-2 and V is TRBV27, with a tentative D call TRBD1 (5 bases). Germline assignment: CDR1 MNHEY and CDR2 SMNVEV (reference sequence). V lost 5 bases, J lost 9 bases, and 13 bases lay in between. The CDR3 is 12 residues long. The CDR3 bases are TGTGCCAGCAGTGGGGTCGGGGGGAGCTACACCTTC. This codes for CASSGVGGSYTF.

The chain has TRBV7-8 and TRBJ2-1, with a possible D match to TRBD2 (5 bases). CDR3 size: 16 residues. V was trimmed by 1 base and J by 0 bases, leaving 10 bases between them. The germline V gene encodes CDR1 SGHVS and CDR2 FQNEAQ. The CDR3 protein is CASSLVRGLSYNEQFF. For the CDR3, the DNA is TGTGCCAGCAGCTTAGTGCGCGGGCTCTCCTACAATGAGCAGTTCTTC.

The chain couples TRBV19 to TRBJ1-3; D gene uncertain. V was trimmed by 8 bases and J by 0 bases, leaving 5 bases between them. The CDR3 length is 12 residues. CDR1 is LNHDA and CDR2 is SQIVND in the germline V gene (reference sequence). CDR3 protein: CASCSSGNTIYF. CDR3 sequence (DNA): TGTGCCAGTTGTTCCTCTGGAAACACCATATATTTT.

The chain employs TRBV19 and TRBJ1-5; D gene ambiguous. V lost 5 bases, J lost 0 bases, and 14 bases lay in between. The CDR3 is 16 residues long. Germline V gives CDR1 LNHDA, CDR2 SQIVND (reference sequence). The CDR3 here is CASSPLQRYSNQPQHF. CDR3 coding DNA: TGTGCCAGTAGTCCACTTCAGAGATATAGCAATCAGCCCCAGCATTTT.

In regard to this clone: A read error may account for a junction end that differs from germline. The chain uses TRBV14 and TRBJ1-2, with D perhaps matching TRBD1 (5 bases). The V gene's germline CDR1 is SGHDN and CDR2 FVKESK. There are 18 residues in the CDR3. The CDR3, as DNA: TGTGTCAGCAGCCAAGATCGCTTCCCCCGGGACTGCAAATATGGCTACACCTTC. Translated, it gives CVSSQDRFPRDCKYGYTF.

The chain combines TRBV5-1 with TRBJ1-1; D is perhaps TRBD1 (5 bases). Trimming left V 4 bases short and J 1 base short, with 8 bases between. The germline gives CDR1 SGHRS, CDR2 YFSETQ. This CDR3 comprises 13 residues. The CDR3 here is CASSPGTNTEAFF. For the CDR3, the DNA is TGCGCCAGCAGCCCAGGGACGAACACTGAAGCTTTCTTT.

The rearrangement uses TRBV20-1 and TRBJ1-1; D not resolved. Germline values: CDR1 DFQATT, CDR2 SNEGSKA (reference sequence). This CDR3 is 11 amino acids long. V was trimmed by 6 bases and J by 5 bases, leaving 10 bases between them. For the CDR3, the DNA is TGCAGTGCCGGGGATAAAACTGAAGCTTTCTTT. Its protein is CSAGDKTEAFF.

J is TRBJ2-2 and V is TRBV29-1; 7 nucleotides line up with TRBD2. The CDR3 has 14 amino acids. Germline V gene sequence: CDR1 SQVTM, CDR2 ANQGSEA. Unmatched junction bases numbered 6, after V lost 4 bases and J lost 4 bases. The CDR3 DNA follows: TGCAGCGTTGTGACTAGCTATGGCACCGGGGAGCTGTTTTTT. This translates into CSVVTSYGTGELFF.

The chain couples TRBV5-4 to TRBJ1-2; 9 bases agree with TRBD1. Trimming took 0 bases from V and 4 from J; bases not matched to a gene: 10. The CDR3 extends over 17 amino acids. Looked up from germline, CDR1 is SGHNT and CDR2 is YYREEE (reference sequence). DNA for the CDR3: TGTGCCAGCAGCTTGGTCGAGGCACAGGGGGCGTTCTATGGCTACACCTTC. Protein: CASSLVEAQGAFYGYTF.

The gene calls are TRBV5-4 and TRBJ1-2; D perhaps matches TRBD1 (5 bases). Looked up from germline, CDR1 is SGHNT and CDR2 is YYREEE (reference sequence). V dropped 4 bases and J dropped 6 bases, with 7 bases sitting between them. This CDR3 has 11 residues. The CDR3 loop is CASSPGNGYTF. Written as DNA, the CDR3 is TGTGCCAGCAGCCCAGGGAATGGCTACACCTTC.

This chain's CDR3 is CASSIRGRSGNTIYF. As DNA, the CDR3 is TGTGCCAGTAGTATCAGGGGACGGTCTGGAAACACCATATATTTT. The chain links TRBV19 to TRBJ1-3; a possible D gene is TRBD1 (6 bases). CDR1 is LNHDA, CDR2 SQIVND, per germline (reference sequence). CDR3 length: 15 amino acids. Trimming removed 3 bases from V and 1 base from J, with 10 bases in between.

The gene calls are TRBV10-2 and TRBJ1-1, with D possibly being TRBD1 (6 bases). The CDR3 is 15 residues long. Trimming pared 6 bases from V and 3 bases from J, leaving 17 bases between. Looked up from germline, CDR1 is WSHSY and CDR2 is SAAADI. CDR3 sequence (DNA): TGCGCCAGCAGGAGGGGGGACGTTTTGTACACTGAAGCTTTCTTT. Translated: CASRRGDVLYTEAFF.

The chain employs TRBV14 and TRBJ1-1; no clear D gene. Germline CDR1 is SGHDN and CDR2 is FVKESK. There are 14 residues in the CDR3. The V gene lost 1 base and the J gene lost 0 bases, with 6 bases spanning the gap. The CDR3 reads CASSQVVLNTEAFF. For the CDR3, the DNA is TGTGCCAGCAGCCAAGTAGTACTGAACACTGAAGCTTTCTTT.

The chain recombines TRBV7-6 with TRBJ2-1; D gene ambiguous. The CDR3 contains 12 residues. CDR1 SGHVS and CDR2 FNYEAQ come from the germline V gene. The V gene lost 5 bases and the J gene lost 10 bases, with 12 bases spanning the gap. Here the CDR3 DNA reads TGTGCCAGCAGCAGTAAGGGCGAGGAGCAGTTCTTC. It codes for CASSSKGEEQFF.

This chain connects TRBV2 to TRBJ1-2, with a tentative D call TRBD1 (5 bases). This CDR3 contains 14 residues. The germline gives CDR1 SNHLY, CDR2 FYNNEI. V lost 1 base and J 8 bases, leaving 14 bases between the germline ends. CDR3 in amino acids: CASSEGPEPGGYTF. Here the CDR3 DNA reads TGTGCCAGCAGTGAAGGGCCGGAACCAGGGGGCTACACCTTC. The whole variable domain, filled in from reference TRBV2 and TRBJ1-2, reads EPEVTQTPSHQVTQMGQEVILRCVPISNHLYFYWYRQILGQKVEFLVSFYNNEISEKSEIFDDQFSVERPDGSNFTLKIRSTKLEDSAMYFCASSEGPEPGGYTFGSGTRLTVV.

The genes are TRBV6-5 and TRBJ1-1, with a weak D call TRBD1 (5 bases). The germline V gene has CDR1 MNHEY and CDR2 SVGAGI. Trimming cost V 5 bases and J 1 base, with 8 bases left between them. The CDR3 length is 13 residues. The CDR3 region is CASSQGPNTEAFF. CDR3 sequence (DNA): TGTGCCAGCAGTCAGGGACCGAACACTGAAGCTTTCTTT.

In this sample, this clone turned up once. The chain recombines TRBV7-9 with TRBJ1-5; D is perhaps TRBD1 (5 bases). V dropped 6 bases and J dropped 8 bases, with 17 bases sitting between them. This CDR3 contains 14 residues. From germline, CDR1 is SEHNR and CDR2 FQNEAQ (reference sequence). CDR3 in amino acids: CASSPAGVAKPQHF. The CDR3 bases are TGTGCCAGCAGTCCCGCGGGGGTCGCGAAGCCCCAGCATTTT.

The CDR3 is CASSQDQGAKNIQYF. The CDR3 DNA reads TGTGCCAGCAGCCAAGATCAGGGTGCCAAAAACATTCAGTACTTC. The V and J genes are TRBV4-2 and TRBJ2-4, with D possibly matching TRBD1 (5 bases). Between the trimmed V and J ends, which lost 0 bases and 1 base, there was a span of 7 bases. The CDR3 runs 15 residues. Germline assignment: CDR1 LGHNA and CDR2 YNFKEQ.

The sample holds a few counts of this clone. The CDR3 loop is CSVGDRGLKDYGYTF. The CDR3 DNA sequence: TGCAGCGTTGGGGACAGGGGGCTTAAGGACTATGGCTACACCTTC. The V call is TRBV29-1, the J call TRBJ1-2, with 12 bases aligning to TRBD1. Trimming at V came to 4 bases and at J to 3 bases, leaving 6 bases not matched to a gene. The CDR3 loop spans 15 amino acids. The germline V gene has CDR1 SQVTM and CDR2 ANQGSEA.

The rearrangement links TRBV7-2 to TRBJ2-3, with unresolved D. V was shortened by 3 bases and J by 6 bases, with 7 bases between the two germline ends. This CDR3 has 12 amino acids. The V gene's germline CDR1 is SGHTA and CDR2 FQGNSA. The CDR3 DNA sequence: TGTGCCAGCAGCTTCGGTACGGATACGCAGTATTTT. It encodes CASSFGTDTQYF.

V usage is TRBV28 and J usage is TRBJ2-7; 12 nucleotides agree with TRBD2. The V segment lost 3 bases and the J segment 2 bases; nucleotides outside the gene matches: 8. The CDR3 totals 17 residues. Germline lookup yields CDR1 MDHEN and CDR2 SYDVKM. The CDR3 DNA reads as TGTGCCAGCAGTTTCCGAATAAGACTAGCGGGAGCCTACGAGCAGTACTTC. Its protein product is CASSFRIRLAGAYEQYF.

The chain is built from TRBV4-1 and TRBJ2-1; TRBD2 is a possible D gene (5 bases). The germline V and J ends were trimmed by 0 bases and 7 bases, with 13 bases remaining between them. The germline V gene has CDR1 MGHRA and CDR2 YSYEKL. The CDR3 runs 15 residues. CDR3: CASSQDGLTMNEQFF. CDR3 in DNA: TGCGCCAGCAGCCAAGATGGGCTGACTATGAATGAGCAGTTCTTC.

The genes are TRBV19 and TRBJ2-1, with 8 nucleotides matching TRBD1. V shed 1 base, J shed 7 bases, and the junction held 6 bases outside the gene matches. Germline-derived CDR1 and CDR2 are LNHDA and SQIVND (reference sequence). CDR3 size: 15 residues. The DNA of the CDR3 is TGTGCCAGTAGTATAGGGGCAGGGGGCCGGAATGAGCAGTTCTTC. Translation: CASSIGAGGRNEQFF. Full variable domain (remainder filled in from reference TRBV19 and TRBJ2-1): DGGITQSPKYLFRKEGQNVTLSCEQNLNHDAMYWYRQDPGQGLRLIYYSQIVNDFQKGDIAEGYSVSREKKESFPLTVTSAQKNPTAFYLCASSIGAGGRNEQFFGPGTRLTVL.